Shown below are 26 T cell receptor beta chains from a single sample sequenced in a study of T cell repertoires in cytomegalovirus infection. MiXCR, applied by TCRdb to the reads, yields one record per CDR3 protein. The sample yields approximately 120,000 distinct CDR3 sequences, more than 25% seen once. Antigens of these TCRs are unknown. The sequencing here drew on CD8+ T cells from cultured PBMCs, taken from culture after CMV antigen stimulation. These receptors were obtained from a human donor in good health (CMV status not recorded). Some clones in this sample may be carry-over from other donors' samples.

The table lists this clonotype with a count of one. The rearrangement uses TRBV12-3 or TRBV12-4 and TRBJ1-1; D is unclear. The CDR3 spans 13 residues. Trimming pared 2 bases from V and 3 bases from J, leaving 7 bases between. DNA of the CDR3: TGTGCCAGCAGTTTATGGAGGGACACTGAAGCTTTCTTT. Residues: CASSLWRDTEAFF.

There are a few counts of this clonotype. The chain uses TRBV11-2 and TRBJ2-5, with no clear D. V was shortened by 4 bases and J by 5 bases, with 8 bases between the two germline ends. The CDR3 contains 12 residues. Germline assignment: CDR1 SGHAT and CDR2 FQNNGV. The CDR3 loop is CASSSLEETQYF. The CDR3, as DNA: TGTGCCAGCAGCTCGCTCGAGGAGACCCAGTACTTC. The whole variable domain, remainder taken from reference TRBV11-2 and TRBJ2-5, is EAGVAQSPRYKIIEKRQSVAFWCNPISGHATLYWYQQILGQGPKLLIQFQNNGVVDDSQLPKDRFSAERLKGVDSTLKIQPAKLEDSAVYLCASSSLEETQYFGPGTRLLVL.

This clonotype came up a few times. This CDR3 is CASSQDRLAGSSYNEQFF. The CDR3 DNA reads TGCGCCAGCAGCCAAGACCGACTAGCGGGGAGCTCCTACAATGAGCAGTTCTTC. This chain links TRBV4-1 with TRBJ2-1; 11 bases map to TRBD2. CDR3 length: 18 amino acids. The trim removed 0 bases at V and 0 bases at J, leaving 4 bases unmatched. CDR1 and CDR2 (germline): MGHRA, YSYEKL.

Many counts were recorded for this clonotype. V usage is TRBV5-8 and J usage is TRBJ2-2; the D gene could be TRBD1 or TRBD2 (5 bases each). This CDR3 contains 15 residues. The germline gives CDR1 SGHTS, CDR2 YDEGEE. V shed 6 bases and J shed 3 bases, with 15 bases lying between them. The CDR3 region is CASTWWGLDTGELFF. CDR3 DNA sequence: TGTGCCAGCACCTGGTGGGGGTTGGACACCGGGGAGCTGTTTTTT. The variable domain in full, completed from reference TRBV5-8 and TRBJ2-2, reads EAGVTQSPTHLIKTRGQQATLRCSPISGHTSVYWYQQALGLGLQFLLWYDEGEERNRGNFPPRFSGRQFPNYSSELNVNALELEDSALYLCASTWWGLDTGELFFGEGSRLTVL.

This clonotype was observed a handful of times. J is TRBJ1-2 and V is TRBV11-2; no clear D gene. Germline loops: CDR1 SGHAT, CDR2 FQNNGV. The CDR3 contains 14 residues. The ends were cut back, 0 bases at V and 0 bases at J, with 5 bases in the middle. CDR3 in DNA: TGTGCCAGCAGCTTAGATCCTCCTAACTATGGCTACACCTTC. This sequence encodes CASSLDPPNYGYTF. The variable domain in full, with the rest retrieved from reference TRBV11-2 and TRBJ1-2, is EAGVAQSPRYKIIEKRQSVAFWCNPISGHATLYWYQQILGQGPKLLIQFQNNGVVDDSQLPKDRFSAERLKGVDSTLKIQPAKLEDSAVYLCASSLDPPNYGYTFGSGTRLTVV.

This clonotype turned up a few times. The CDR3 spells CASSLWVGSTDTQYF. The CDR3 DNA follows: TGTGCCAGCAGCTTGTGGGTGGGGAGCACAGATACGCAGTATTTT. This chain connects TRBV5-5 to TRBJ2-3; D is unresolved. V shed 1 base and J shed 0 bases, with 9 bases lying between them. This CDR3 has 15 residues. CDR1 SGHKS and CDR2 YYEKEE come from the germline V gene (reference sequence).

To note about this clonotype: A read error may produce the germline difference seen at one junction end. V is TRBV12-3 or TRBV12-4 and J is TRBJ2-1, with D uncertain. The length of the CDR3 is 16 residues. The CDR3 region has the DNA TGTGCCAGCAGTGACCCGGACCACAGCTCCTTCAATGAGCAGTTCTTC. This translates into CASSDPDHSSFNEQFF.

This clonotype appeared a few times. The chain recombines TRBV7-8 with TRBJ1-5, with D possibly matching TRBD1 (6 bases). Per germline, CDR1 SGHVS and CDR2 FQNEAQ. V was pared by 1 base and J by 3 bases, with 7 bases between. The CDR3 has 14 residues. The DNA of the CDR3 is TGTGCCAGCAGCTTAGGGACAGACAATCAGCCCCAGCATTTT. This translates into CASSLGTDNQPQHF.

This clonotype appeared many times. The chain joins TRBV7-9 to TRBJ1-4; the D gene is possibly TRBD1 (5 bases). This CDR3 contains 16 residues. Trimming shortened V by 1 base and J by 5 bases, and 14 bases separated the two germline ends. The germline CDR1 and CDR2 sequences are SEHNR and FQNEAQ (reference sequence). CDR3 nucleotides: TGTGCCAGCAGCTTAGTTTATGGGACGGGCAATGAAAAACTGTTTTTT. Amino acids: CASSLVYGTGNEKLFF. The entire variable domain, with the rest obtained from reference TRBV7-9 and TRBJ1-4, is as follows: DTGVSQNPRHKITKRGQNVTFRCDPISEHNRLYWYRQTLGQGPEFLTYFQNEAQLEKSRLLSDRFSAERPKGSFSTLEIQRTEQGDSAMYLCASSLVYGTGNEKLFFGSGTQLSVL.

This chain uses TRBV12-5 with TRBJ2-5; 10 bases are shared with TRBD2. The trim removed 7 bases at V and 3 bases at J, leaving 11 bases unmatched. The CDR3 contains 16 residues. CDR1 and CDR2 (germline): LGHNT, FRNRAP. The DNA of the CDR3 is TGTGCTAGTGCCAACCAACCGGGACTAGCGAAAGAGACCCAGTACTTC. Its protein product is CASANQPGLAKETQYF.

For this clonotype: At one end, the junction sequence differs from germline, possibly due to a read error. This chain uses TRBV7-6 with TRBJ2-3; TRBD2 agrees at 16 bases. Looked up from germline, CDR1 is SGHVS and CDR2 is FNYEAQ. The CDR3 covers 19 residues. CDR3 bases: TGTGCTAGCAGCCCCGGGACTAGCGGGGGGGCCGGTTTCACAGATACGCAGTATTTT. It specifies CASSPGTSGGAGFTDTQYF.

This clonotype was seen a handful of times. As DNA, the CDR3 is TGCAGTGCTAGAGGACACCTGGGCGTGTGGAGCACAGATACGCAGTATTTT. This translates into CSARGHLGVWSTDTQYF. The J gene is TRBJ2-3, the V gene TRBV20-1; D unresolved. Germline CDR1 DFQATT, CDR2 SNEGSKA (reference sequence). CDR3 length: 17 amino acids. Trimming removed 1 base from V and 0 bases from J, with 17 bases in between.

This clonotype occurred a few times. The chain has TRBV7-6 and TRBJ2-2; tentative D call: TRBD2 (5 bases). Germline V lookup: CDR1 SGHVS, CDR2 FNYEAQ. This CDR3 spans 17 amino acids. Deletions cut 1 base from V and 3 bases from J, with 15 bases between. CDR3 loop: CASSLEAAAGDTGELFF. The CDR3 DNA follows: TGTGCCAGCAGCTTAGAGGCGGCAGCCGGGGACACCGGGGAGCTGTTTTTT.

This clonotype turned up a few times. The J gene is TRBJ2-1, the V gene TRBV2, with 7 bases fitting TRBD1. The CDR3 has 17 residues. Germline V CDR1 and CDR2: SNHLY, FYNNEI. The J segment lost 3 bases and the V segment lost 7 bases, leaving 15 bases of the junction unmatched. The CDR3 loop reads CASNRRGQGLIYNEQFF. The CDR3 DNA follows: TGTGCCAGCAACAGAAGGGGGCAGGGATTAATCTACAATGAGCAGTTCTTC.

The chain employs TRBV5-5 and TRBJ2-1; 12 positions match TRBD2. This CDR3 has 18 amino acids. Unmatched junction bases numbered 9, after V lost 1 base and J lost 4 bases. The germline CDR1 and CDR2 sequences are SGHKS and YYEKEE (reference sequence). Written as DNA, the CDR3 is TGTGCCAGCAGCTTGTTTATGACGACTAGCGGGGGATACAATGAGCAGTTCTTC. It codes for CASSLFMTTSGGYNEQFF. The full variable domain, with the rest looked up from reference TRBV5-5 and TRBJ2-1, is DAGVTQSPTHLIKTRGQQVTLRCSPISGHKSVSWYQQVLGQGPQFIFQYYEKEERGRGNFPDRFSARQFPNYSSELNVNALLLGDSALYLCASSLFMTTSGGYNEQFFGPGTRLTVL.

In this sample, this clonotype turned up once. The chain couples TRBV28 to TRBJ1-1, with a weak D call TRBD1 (6 bases). Per the germline V gene, CDR1 is MDHEN and CDR2 is SYDVKM. There are 14 residues in the CDR3. Deletions cut 6 bases from V and 0 bases from J, with 11 bases between. The CDR3 here is CASSPGVVNTEAFF. The CDR3 nucleotides are TGTGCCAGCAGCCCAGGGGTCGTGAACACTGAAGCTTTCTTT.

V gene TRBV6-2 or TRBV6-3 combines with J gene TRBJ1-1; 9 bases are a match to TRBD1. The germline CDR1 and CDR2 sequences are MNHEY and SVGEGT. The CDR3 spans 17 residues. V lost 0 bases, J lost 4 bases, and 9 bases stayed unmatched. CDR3 DNA: TGTGCCAGCAGTTACTCGATTTGGACAGGGGAGACCACTGAAGCTTTCTTT. Amino acid sequence: CASSYSIWTGETTEAFF.

The V call is TRBV29-1, the J call TRBJ2-6; no firm D call. Germline-derived CDR1 and CDR2 are SQVTM and ANQGSEA. The CDR3 extends over 14 amino acids. Trimming shortened V by 0 bases and J by 3 bases, and 6 bases separated the two germline ends. Here the CDR3 reads CSVEDRDGANVLTF. Here the CDR3 DNA reads TGCAGCGTTGAAGATCGAGATGGGGCCAACGTCCTGACTTTC.

This clonotype was detected only a few times. V and J are TRBV7-8 and TRBJ2-3; TRBD2 matches at 8 bases. Germline CDR1 and CDR2: SGHVS and FQNEAQ. V dropped 3 bases and J dropped 3; count of bases not matched to a gene: 8. The CDR3 spans 16 residues. The CDR3 coding sequence is TGTGCCAGCAGCTTTGGAGCTAGCGGGTGGACAGATACGCAGTATTTT. Protein: CASSFGASGWTDTQYF.

This clonotype has a handful of counts. The chain has TRBV20-1 and TRBJ2-3; D is possibly TRBD2 (5 bases). The germline V gene encodes CDR1 DFQATT and CDR2 SNEGSKA (reference sequence). Trimming removed 5 bases from V and 2 bases from J, with 11 bases in between. The CDR3 loop spans 13 amino acids. The CDR3 here is CSAPLGPTDTQYF. The CDR3 DNA reads as TGCAGTGCTCCACTAGGGCCCACAGATACGCAGTATTTT.

The V call is TRBV6-5, the J call TRBJ1-4; 8 bases align to TRBD1. CDR3 length: 14 amino acids. Unmatched junction bases numbered 5, after V lost 6 bases and J lost 5 bases. Germline-derived CDR1 and CDR2 are MNHEY and SVGAGI. Written as DNA, the CDR3 is TGTGCCAGCAGATCCAGGGGGCGAAATGAAAAACTGTTTTTT. Protein sequence: CASRSRGRNEKLFF.

J is TRBJ2-7 and V is TRBV19; 7 nucleotides align to TRBD1. Germline CDR1 is LNHDA and CDR2 is SQIVND (reference sequence). The trim removed 1 base at V and 3 bases at J, leaving 9 bases unmatched. The length of the CDR3 is 16 residues. The CDR3 protein is CASSIGQGAQVYEQYF. The CDR3 bases are TGTGCCAGTAGTATAGGACAGGGCGCGCAAGTCTACGAGCAGTACTTC.

J is TRBJ1-5 and V is TRBV19; D ambiguous. The germline CDR1 and CDR2 sequences are LNHDA and SQIVND (reference sequence). CDR3 length equals 18 residues. With 5 bases removed from V and 0 bases from J, the gap between germline ends came to 20 bases. The CDR3 protein is CASSRHLLDGYSNQPQHF. DNA for the CDR3: TGTGCCAGTAGTCGTCACCTCTTGGACGGCTATAGCAATCAGCCCCAGCATTTT.

The chain carries TRBV2 and TRBJ2-2, with D perhaps matching TRBD1 (5 bases). The V end lost 2 bases, the J end lost 2 bases, and 12 bases lay between the germline ends. The germline CDR1 and CDR2 sequences are SNHLY and FYNNEI. This CDR3 spans 16 amino acids. The CDR3 DNA sequence: TGTGCCAGCAGTGAAACGGAGACAGATAACACCGGGGAGCTGTTTTTT. Residues: CASSETETDNTGELFF.

The chain has TRBV6-5 and TRBJ2-7; maybe TRBD1 (5 bases). The V end was cut by 2 bases, the J end by 4 bases, with 12 bases between. Germline CDR1 is MNHEY and CDR2 is SVGAGI. The CDR3 is 14 amino acids. The chain's CDR3 is CASSYGQGRYEQYF. For the CDR3, the DNA is TGTGCCAGCAGTTACGGCCAGGGTCGTTACGAGCAGTACTTC.

In this sample, this clonotype turned up a few times. The chain uses TRBV2 and TRBJ2-7, with D unresolved. Looked up from germline, CDR1 is SNHLY and CDR2 is FYNNEI. The CDR3 has 14 residues. The V end lost 3 bases, the J end lost 2 bases, and 11 bases lay between the germline ends. The CDR3 nucleotides read TGTGCCAGCAGTGATTTGGGGAAAACCTACGAGCAGTACTTC. Translated, it gives CASSDLGKTYEQYF.